The 29 T cell receptor beta chains listed next were all sequenced from one sample in a study of beta chain features in type 1 diabetes. Study-wide points: Across all four CD4+ subsets, people with type 1 diabetes showed modestly shorter TCRB CDR3s.

The study reverse transcribed the entire isolated RNA, so it sequenced expressed TCRB transcripts. This table comes from immunoSEQ multiplex PCR, and its TCRdb copy is limited to in-frame clones, with some not included. The sample has roughly 340,000 clones; roughly 13% are singletons. Their antigens are not known. What was sequenced was naive CD4+ T cells from blood. The source is a woman aged 18-29 years with type 1 diabetes.

This clone occurred a few times. V usage is TRBV27 and J usage is TRBJ1-1; 7 nucleotides agree with TRBD1. Germline CDR1 reads MNHEY; CDR2 reads SMNVEV (reference sequence). The V and J ends lost 0 bases and 7 bases, in that order; junction bases with no gene match: 5. The CDR3 totals 14 residues. CDR3 sequence (DNA): TGTGCCAGCAGTTTATCGGGACAGAGAAATGAAGCTTTCTTT. This codes for CASSLSGQRNEAFF.

This clone turned up a few times. V is TRBV30 and J is TRBJ1-5; maybe TRBD1 (5 bases). V was trimmed by 1 base and J by 5 bases, leaving 6 bases between them. CDR1 is GTSNPN, CDR2 SVGIG, per germline (reference sequence). The CDR3 extends over 12 amino acids. The CDR3 region has the DNA TGTGCCTGGAGTGAGGGGTATCAGCCCCAGCATTTT. Its protein product is CAWSEGYQPQHF.

Only a few counts were recorded for this clone. Other DNA sequences in the same sample also yield this CDR3. The CDR3, as DNA: TGTGCCTGGAGTCCGGGACTAGCGGGGACAGATACGCAGTATTTT. Translating it yields CAWSPGLAGTDTQYF. The chain employs TRBV30 and TRBJ2-3; 13 nucleotides line up with TRBD2. The V segment lost 2 bases and the J segment 3 bases; nucleotides outside the gene matches: 2. CDR1 and CDR2 from the germline V gene are GTSNPN and SVGIG (reference sequence). The CDR3 is made up of 15 amino acids. The full variable domain, rest sourced from reference TRBV30 and TRBJ2-3, is SQTIHQWPATLVQPVGSPLSLECTVEGTSNPNLYWYRQAAGRGLQLLFYSVGIGQISSEVPQNLSASRPQDRQFILSSKKLLLSDSGFYLCAWSPGLAGTDTQYFGPGTRLTVL.

This clone was counted a few times. This chain joins TRBV5-1 and TRBJ2-5; the D gene is possibly TRBD1 (6 bases). Germline V lookup: CDR1 SGHRS, CDR2 YFSETQ. Trimming took off 6 bases at V and 5 bases at J, with 17 bases between the two ends. This CDR3 spans 14 amino acids. The CDR3 nucleotides read TGCGCCAGCACCAATGGGGGCAGGGCGGAGACCCAGTACTTC. Translating gives CASTNGGRAETQYF.

This clone was recorded a few times. V is TRBV7-9 and J is TRBJ2-1, with TRBD2 matching over 9 bases. With V trimmed by 7 bases and J by 3 bases, 10 bases remained unmatched. CDR1 SEHNR and CDR2 FQNEAQ come from the germline V gene (reference sequence). The CDR3 has 16 residues. The CDR3 reads CASIPPGGRGYNEQFF. In nucleotides, the CDR3 is TGTGCCAGCATCCCCCCTGGCGGGAGGGGCTACAATGAGCAGTTCTTC.

This chain connects TRBV2 to TRBJ1-2; D gene ambiguous. Germline values: CDR1 SNHLY, CDR2 FYNNEI. Between the trimmed V and J ends, which lost 6 bases and 0 bases, there was a span of 11 bases. The CDR3 covers 14 residues. DNA of the CDR3: TGTGCCAGCAGCGCGACACGAGCTAACTATGGCTACACCTTC. Translating gives CASSATRANYGYTF.

V usage is TRBV7-2 and J usage is TRBJ2-2; 8 bases map to TRBD2. The germline gives CDR1 SGHTA, CDR2 FQGNSA. The junction had 9 bases not matched to a gene; V was cut back by 6 bases and J by 6 bases. This CDR3 has 15 residues. Written as DNA, the CDR3 is TGTGCCAGCAGTAGAGCGGGAGCCGGGGCCGGGGAGCTGTTTTTT. It codes for CASSRAGAGAGELFF. Together with reference TRBV7-2 and TRBJ2-2, the CDR3 gives the full variable domain: GAGVSQSPSNKVTEKGKDVELRCDPISGHTALYWYRQSLGQGLEFLIYFQGNSAPDKSGLPSDRFSAERTGGSVSTLTIQRTQQEDSAVYLCASSRAGAGAGELFFGEGSRLTVL.

Only a few counts were recorded for this clone. The rearrangement uses TRBV7-2 and TRBJ1-1, with a tentative D call TRBD1 (5 bases). V shed 5 bases and J shed 4 bases, with 14 bases lying between them. Germline V CDR1 and CDR2: SGHTA, FQGNSA. The length of the CDR3 is 14 residues. As DNA, the CDR3 is TGTGCCAGCAGCCAGAGGGGAGGGAGCACTGAAGCTTTCTTT. Residues: CASSQRGGSTEAFF.

The V and J genes are TRBV6-5 and TRBJ2-7; D ambiguous. Germline CDR1 MNHEY, CDR2 SVGAGI. The CDR3 loop spans 13 amino acids. V was clipped by 5 bases and J by 2 bases, with 10 bases between them. CDR3 loop: CASSQSSTYEQYF. Here the CDR3 DNA reads TGTGCCAGCAGTCAGTCATCCACCTACGAGCAGTACTTC.

V and J are TRBV30 and TRBJ1-2; a possible D gene is TRBD1 (5 bases). CDR1 and CDR2 from the germline V gene are GTSNPN and SVGIG (reference sequence). The CDR3 covers 13 residues. V was shortened by 0 bases and J by 8 bases, with 13 bases between the two germline ends. The CDR3 protein is CAWSVRAGRGYTF. CDR3 sequence (DNA): TGTGCCTGGAGTGTCAGGGCAGGGCGAGGCTACACCTTC.

The table lists this clone with a count of one. This chain uses TRBV4-1 with TRBJ2-3; 9 bases are a match to TRBD2. Unmatched junction bases numbered 9, after V lost 4 bases and J lost 4 bases. Per the germline V gene, CDR1 is MGHRA and CDR2 is YSYEKL. The CDR3 has 16 amino acids. CDR3 protein: CASSPGRGGRADTQYF. DNA for the CDR3: TGCGCCAGCAGCCCAGGACGGGGCGGGAGGGCAGATACGCAGTATTTT.

This sequence joins TRBV7-9 and TRBJ2-5; D gene ambiguous. V was trimmed by 5 bases and J by 5 bases, leaving 6 bases between them. CDR1 is SEHNR and CDR2 is FQNEAQ in the germline V gene (reference sequence). The length of the CDR3 is 11 residues. CDR3 loop: CASSQRETQYF. Written as DNA, the CDR3 is TGTGCCAGCAGCCAACGGGAGACCCAGTACTTC. Complete variable domain (other parts from reference TRBV7-9 and TRBJ2-5): DTGVSQNPRHKITKRGQNVTFRCDPISEHNRLYWYRQTLGQGPEFLTYFQNEAQLEKSRLLSDRFSAERPKGSFSTLEIQRTEQGDSAMYLCASSQRETQYFGPGTRLLVL.

This clone turned up a few times. The chain links TRBV28 to TRBJ2-3; 9 bases align to TRBD2. CDR3 length: 17 residues. Germline V lookup: CDR1 MDHEN, CDR2 SYDVKM. V lost 2 bases, J lost 0 bases, and 6 bases stayed unmatched. The CDR3 sequence is CASSLGASGTSTDTQYF. In DNA, the CDR3 is TGTGCCAGCAGTTTAGGGGCTAGCGGGACCAGCACAGATACGCAGTATTTT.

The chain is built from TRBV2 and TRBJ2-5; D possibly corresponds to TRBD2 (7 bases). V lost 7 bases and J 1 base, leaving 10 bases between the germline ends. Germline V gene sequence: CDR1 SNHLY, CDR2 FYNNEI. This CDR3 contains 13 residues. The CDR3 DNA is TGTGCCAGCATACGGGGGGCCCAAGAGACCCAGTACTTC. Its translation is CASIRGAQETQYF. Drawing the rest from reference TRBV2 and TRBJ2-5, the complete variable domain is EPEVTQTPSHQVTQMGQEVILRCVPISNHLYFYWYRQILGQKVEFLVSFYNNEISEKSEIFDDQFSVERPDGSNFTLKIRSTKLEDSAMYFCASIRGAQETQYFGPGTRLLVL.

V is TRBV5-1 and J is TRBJ2-5; no firm D call. Trimming pared 0 bases from V and 2 bases from J, leaving 11 bases between. The CDR3 loop spans 15 amino acids. Germline V CDR1 and CDR2: SGHRS, YFSETQ. CDR3 bases: TGCGCCAGCAGCTTGGCGATGGCAGGTCAAGAGACCCAGTACTTC. Translation: CASSLAMAGQETQYF.

The gene calls are TRBV15 and TRBJ2-1; 8 bases match TRBD1. CDR3 length: 16 residues. Germline assignment: CDR1 LNHNV and CDR2 YYDKDF (reference sequence). The ends lost 8 bases at V and 3 bases at J; junction bases unmatched: 12. This CDR3 is CATHRTGSLYYNEQFF. CDR3 nucleotide sequence: TGTGCCACCCACCGGACAGGGTCTCTATACTACAATGAGCAGTTCTTC.

This clone has only a few counts. The chain is built from TRBV30 and TRBJ2-1; tentative D call: TRBD1 (6 bases). Germline V gives CDR1 GTSNPN, CDR2 SVGIG (reference sequence). Trimming pared 4 bases from V and 7 bases from J, leaving 14 bases between. CDR3 size: 13 residues. In nucleotides, the CDR3 is TGTGCCTGGACACCGCCAGGGGTGAATGAGCAGTTCTTC. It specifies CAWTPPGVNEQFF.

The V gene is TRBV4-2, the J gene TRBJ1-1; 8 positions agree with TRBD1. Germline loops: CDR1 LGHNA, CDR2 YNFKEQ. Trimming removed 4 bases from V and 4 bases from J; junction bases left unmatched: 11. The CDR3 is 16 residues long. Here the CDR3 DNA reads TGTGCCAGCAGCCCCTCGGACAGGGTGGGAGTCACTGAAGCTTTCTTT. It is translated as CASSPSDRVGVTEAFF.

This clone was seen only a few times. V is TRBV7-2 and J is TRBJ2-1; 7 bases are shared with TRBD2. The CDR3 spans 15 residues. CDR1 and CDR2 from the germline V gene are SGHTA and FQGNSA. V dropped 5 bases and J dropped 8; count of bases not matched to a gene: 12. CDR3 residues: CASSHSGNAPDEQFF. The DNA for the CDR3 is TGTGCCAGCAGCCACAGCGGGAACGCACCCGATGAGCAGTTCTTC.

The chain carries TRBV7-8 and TRBJ2-7, with 12 positions matching TRBD2. CDR3 length equals 17 residues. The germline CDR1 and CDR2 sequences are SGHVS and FQNEAQ. V lost 3 bases and J lost 2; bases outside the gene matches: 8. The CDR3 sequence is CASSLTSGSEGAYEQYV. In DNA form, the CDR3 reads TGTGCCAGCAGCTTGACTAGCGGGAGTGAAGGGGCCTACGAGCAGTACGTC.

The V gene is TRBV5-4, the J gene TRBJ2-5, with a possible D match to TRBD2 (5 bases). V lost 1 base and J lost 5, with 9 bases in between. This CDR3 is 13 amino acids long. CDR1 is SGHNT and CDR2 is YYREEE in the germline V gene (reference sequence). The CDR3 is CASSLKGGETQYF. CDR3 coding DNA: TGTGCCAGCAGCTTGAAGGGCGGGGAGACCCAGTACTTC.

This clone was seen repeatedly, ten times or more. The chain joins TRBV15 to TRBJ2-5; D perhaps matches TRBD2 (5 bases). The CDR3 totals 14 residues. The V end lost 0 bases, the J end lost 9 bases, and 14 bases lay between the germline ends. Germline lookup yields CDR1 LNHNV and CDR2 YYDKDF (reference sequence). CDR3 bases: TGTGCCACCAGCAGAGATCCGGCAGCAGCGGCCCAGTACTTC. Encoded protein: CATSRDPAAAAQYF.

J is TRBJ2-5 and V is TRBV7-9; D possibly corresponds to TRBD2 (5 bases). Germline loops: CDR1 SEHNR, CDR2 FQNEAQ (reference sequence). The CDR3 has 14 residues. V lost 1 base and J lost 5, with 11 bases in between. The CDR3: CASSLGLAVETQYF. Written as DNA, the CDR3 is TGTGCCAGCAGCTTAGGGCTAGCTGTGGAGACCCAGTACTTC.

A few counts support this clone. The chain joins TRBV25-1 to TRBJ1-2; D remains ambiguous. Germline CDR1 reads MGHDK; CDR2 reads SYGVNS. This CDR3 is built from 14 residues. V shed 2 bases and J shed 3 bases, with 10 bases lying between them. In DNA form, the CDR3 reads TGTGCCAGCAGTGAACCGAACAGAGACTATGGCTACACCTTC. This sequence encodes CASSEPNRDYGYTF.

This chain uses TRBV27 with TRBJ1-5; perhaps TRBD1 as D (6 bases). V dropped 4 bases and J dropped 3 bases, with 10 bases sitting between them. The germline CDR1 and CDR2 sequences are MNHEY and SMNVEV (reference sequence). The CDR3 is made up of 14 amino acids. Here the CDR3 DNA reads TGTGCCAGCAGTTACACAGGGACCAATCAGCCCCAGCATTTT. Protein: CASSYTGTNQPQHF.

This clone has a handful of counts. Written as DNA, the CDR3 is TGTGCCAGCAGCTTAGTGGACAGGGGGGGAATTGAAGCTTTCTTT. It translates to CASSLVDRGGIEAFF. This chain links TRBV7-9 with TRBJ1-1; 10 nucleotides align to TRBD1. Looked up from germline, CDR1 is SEHNR and CDR2 is FQNEAQ (reference sequence). V gave up 1 base and J gave up 7 bases; unmatched junction bases: 6. There are 15 residues in the CDR3.

This clone has a handful of counts. The rearrangement joins TRBV5-1 to TRBJ1-1, with D maybe TRBD1 (6 bases). The CDR3 length is 15 residues. Germline V CDR1 and CDR2: SGHRS, YFSETQ. V was trimmed by 3 bases and J by 2 bases, leaving 14 bases between them. The CDR3 DNA reads as TGCGCCAGCAGCTACCGGACAGCCCTTAACACTGAAGCTTTCTTT. Translation gives CASSYRTALNTEAFF.

This clone has more than one count but fewer than ten. The V and J genes are TRBV10-3 and TRBJ2-7, with 11 bases matching TRBD2. Trimming cost V 6 bases and J 5 bases; bases outside gene matches: 3. CDR3 size: 13 residues. Germline assignment: CDR1 ENHRY and CDR2 SYGVKD. This chain's CDR3 is CAIRIAGGNEQYF. CDR3 bases: TGTGCCATCAGGATAGCGGGAGGGAACGAGCAGTACTTC.

The rearrangement uses TRBV29-1 and TRBJ2-2; 7 bases map to TRBD1. The CDR3 extends over 14 amino acids. V shed 6 bases and J 1 base; nucleotides not matched to a gene: 5. The V gene's germline CDR1 is SQVTM and CDR2 ANQGSEA. CDR3 nucleotide sequence: TGCAGCGTGCCGGGACAGATGAACACCGGGGAGCTGTTTTTT. This encodes CSVPGQMNTGELFF.